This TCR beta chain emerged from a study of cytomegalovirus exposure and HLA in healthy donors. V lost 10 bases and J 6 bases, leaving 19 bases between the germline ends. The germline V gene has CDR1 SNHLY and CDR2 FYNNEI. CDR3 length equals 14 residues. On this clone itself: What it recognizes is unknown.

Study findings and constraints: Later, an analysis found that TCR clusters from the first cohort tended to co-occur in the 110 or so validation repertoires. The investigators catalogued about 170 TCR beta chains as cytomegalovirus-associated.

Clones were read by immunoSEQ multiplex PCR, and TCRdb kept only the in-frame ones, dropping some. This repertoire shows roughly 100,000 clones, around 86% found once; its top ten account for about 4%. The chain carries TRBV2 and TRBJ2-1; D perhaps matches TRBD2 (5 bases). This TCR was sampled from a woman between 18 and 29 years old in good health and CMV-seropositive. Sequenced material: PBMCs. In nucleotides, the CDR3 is TGTGCCACAACTGGCCGGGATTATTCCAATGAGCAGTTCTTC. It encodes CATTGRDYSNEQFF.